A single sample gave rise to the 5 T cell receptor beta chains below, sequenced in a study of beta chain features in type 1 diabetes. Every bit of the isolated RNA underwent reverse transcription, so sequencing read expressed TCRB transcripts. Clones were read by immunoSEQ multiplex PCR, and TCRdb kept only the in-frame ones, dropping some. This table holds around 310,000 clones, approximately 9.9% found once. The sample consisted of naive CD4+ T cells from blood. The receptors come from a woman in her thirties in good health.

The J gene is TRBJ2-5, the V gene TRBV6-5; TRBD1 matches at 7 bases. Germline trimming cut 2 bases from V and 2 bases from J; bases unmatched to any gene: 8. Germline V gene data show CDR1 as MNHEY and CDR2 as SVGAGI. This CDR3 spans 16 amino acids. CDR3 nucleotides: TGTGCCAGCAGTTACACGAGGGGGCCCCCTCAAGAGACCCAGTACTTC. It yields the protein CASSYTRGPPQETQYF.

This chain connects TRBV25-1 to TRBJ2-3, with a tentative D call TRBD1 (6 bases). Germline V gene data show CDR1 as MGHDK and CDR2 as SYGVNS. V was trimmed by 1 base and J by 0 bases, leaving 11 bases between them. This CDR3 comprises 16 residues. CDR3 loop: CASSESRGISTDTQYF. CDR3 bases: TGTGCCAGCAGTGAATCGAGGGGGATTAGCACAGATACGCAGTATTTT.

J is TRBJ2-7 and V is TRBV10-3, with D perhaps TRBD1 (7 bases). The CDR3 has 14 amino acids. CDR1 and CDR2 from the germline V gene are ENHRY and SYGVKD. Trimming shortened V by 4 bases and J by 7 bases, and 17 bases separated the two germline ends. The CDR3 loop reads CAISGRDSGREQYF. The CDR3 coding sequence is TGTGCCATCAGTGGCAGGGACAGCGGGCGTGAGCAGTACTTC.

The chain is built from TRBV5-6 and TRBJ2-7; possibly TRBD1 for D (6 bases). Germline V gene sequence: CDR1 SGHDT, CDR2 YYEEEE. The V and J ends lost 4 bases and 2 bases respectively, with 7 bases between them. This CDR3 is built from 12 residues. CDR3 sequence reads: CASSGQTYEQYF. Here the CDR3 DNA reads TGTGCCAGCAGCGGACAGACCTACGAGCAGTACTTC.

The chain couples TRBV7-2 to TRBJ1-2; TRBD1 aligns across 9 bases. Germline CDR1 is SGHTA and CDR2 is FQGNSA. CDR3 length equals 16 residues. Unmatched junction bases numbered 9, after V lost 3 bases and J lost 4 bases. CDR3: CASSFQDRGALYGYTF. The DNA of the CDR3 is TGTGCCAGCAGCTTTCAGGACAGGGGCGCCCTCTATGGCTACACCTTC.